The T cell receptor (beta chain) described here comes from a study of blood T cell repertoires in COVID-19. Background on the study: Sample material is recorded as cDNA or gDNA derived from T cells, B-cell-depleted T cells, or PBMCs.

This CDR3 has 17 amino acids. V lost 5 bases and J lost 7; bases outside the gene matches: 14. Germline V gene data show CDR1 as LNHDA and CDR2 as SQIVND (reference sequence). In the original workflow: Reference gene primer amplification yielded estimated nucleated cell counts. Measured with immunoSEQ multiplex PCR; TCRdb has only the in-frame clones, and not every one. That table supplies the V and J calls and clone size; D and trimming were determined from the DNA. The sample lists about 160,000 clones, more than 85% seen once, with about 6.5% in the top ten. The cohort comprised adults aged about 18 to 100 years residing in around 25 US areas. Participant reports of clinical history set cohort assignment.

The TCR originated in a woman aged 45-65 years who had recovered from COVID-19. The V call is TRBV19, the J call TRBJ1-6; 7 positions agree with TRBD1. Material for sequencing was PBMCs or T cells enriched from blood (not recorded which). DNA for the CDR3: TGTGCCAGTAGTTTTTATCGTGGACAGGAGCCAAATTCACCCCTCCACTTT. This gives the protein CASSFYRGQEPNSPLHF. Using reference TRBV19 and TRBJ1-6 for the parts outside the CDR3, the full variable domain is DGGITQSPKYLFRKEGQNVTLSCEQNLNHDAMYWYRQDPGQGLRLIYYSQIVNDFQKGDIAEGYSVSREKKESFPLTVTSAQKNPTAFYLCASSFYRGQEPNSPLHFGNGTRLTVT.